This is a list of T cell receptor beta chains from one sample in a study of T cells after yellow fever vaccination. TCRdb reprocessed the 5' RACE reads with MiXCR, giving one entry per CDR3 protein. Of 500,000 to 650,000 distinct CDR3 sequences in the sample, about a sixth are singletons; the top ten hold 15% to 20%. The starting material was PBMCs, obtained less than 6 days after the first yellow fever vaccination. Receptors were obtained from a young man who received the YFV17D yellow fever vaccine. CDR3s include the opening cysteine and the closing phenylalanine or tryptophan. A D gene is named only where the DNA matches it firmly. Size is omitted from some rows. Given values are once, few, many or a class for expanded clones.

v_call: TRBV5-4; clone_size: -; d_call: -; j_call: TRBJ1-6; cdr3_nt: TGTGCCAGCAGCTCCCAGGGAATGAGGACACCCCTCCACTTT; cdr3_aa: CASSSQGMRTPLHF
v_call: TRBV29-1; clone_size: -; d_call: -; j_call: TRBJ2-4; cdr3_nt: TGCAGCGTTGATAGGCCGAATGAGGGAAACATTCAGTACTTC; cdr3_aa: CSVDRPNEGNIQYF
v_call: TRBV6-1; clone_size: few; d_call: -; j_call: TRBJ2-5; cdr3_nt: TGTGCCAGCAGTATAACTCGCGGGACCCAGTACTTC; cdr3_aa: CASSITRGTQYF
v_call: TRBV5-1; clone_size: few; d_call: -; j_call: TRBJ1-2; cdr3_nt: TGCGCCAGCAGCTTGTATGTCGGTACTTGGGACTATGGCTACACCTTC; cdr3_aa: CASSLYVGTWDYGYTF
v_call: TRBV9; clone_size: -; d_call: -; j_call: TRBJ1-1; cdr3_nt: TGTGCCAGCAGCGCCAGACCGGGAACGAACACTGAAGCTTTCTTT; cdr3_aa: CASSARPGTNTEAFF
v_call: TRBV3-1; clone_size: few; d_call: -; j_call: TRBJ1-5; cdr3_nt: TGTGCCAGCAGCAACAGGGAAAATCAGCCCCAGCATTTT; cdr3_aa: CASSNRENQPQHF
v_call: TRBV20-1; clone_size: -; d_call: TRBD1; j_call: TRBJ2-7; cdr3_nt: TGCAGTGCTAGAGATGAAGGGACAGATTACGAGCAGTACTTC; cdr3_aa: CSARDEGTDYEQYF
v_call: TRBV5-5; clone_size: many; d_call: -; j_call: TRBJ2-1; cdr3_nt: TGTGCCAGCAGCTCAGTGGGGGACTTTGAGCAGTTCTTC; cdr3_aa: CASSSVGDFEQFF
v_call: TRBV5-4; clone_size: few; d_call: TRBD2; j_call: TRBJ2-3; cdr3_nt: TGTGCCAGCAGCGGGCGACTAGCGGGGGCGACAGATACGCAGTATTTT; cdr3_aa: CASSGRLAGATDTQYF
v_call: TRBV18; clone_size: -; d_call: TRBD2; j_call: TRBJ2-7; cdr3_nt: TGTGCCAGCTCACTAGAGGGACTAGCGGGGGCCTACTACGAGCAGTACTTC; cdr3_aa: CASSLEGLAGAYYEQYF
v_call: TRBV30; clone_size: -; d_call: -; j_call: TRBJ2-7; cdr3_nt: TGTGCCTGGAGTGACGAACCCCTAGAGTCCTACGAGCAGTACTTC; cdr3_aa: CAWSDEPLESYEQYF
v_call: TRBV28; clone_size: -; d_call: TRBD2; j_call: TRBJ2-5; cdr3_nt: TGTGCCAGCGAAACCCGGACTAGCCCAGAGACCCAGTACTTC; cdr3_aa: CASETRTSPETQYF
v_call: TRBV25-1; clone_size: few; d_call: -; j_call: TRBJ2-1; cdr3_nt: TGTGCCAGCACCCAATCCCCCACAGACGACACCTACAATGAGCAGTTCTTC; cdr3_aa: CASTQSPTDDTYNEQFF
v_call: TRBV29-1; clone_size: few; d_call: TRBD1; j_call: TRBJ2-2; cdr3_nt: TGCAGCGTTACGGGGGACAGGGCAACCGGGGAGCTGTTTTTT; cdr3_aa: CSVTGDRATGELFF
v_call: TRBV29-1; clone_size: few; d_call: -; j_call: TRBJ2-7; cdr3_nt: TGCAGCGTTGAGAACAGTGGTTACGAGCAGTACTTC; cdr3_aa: CSVENSGYEQYF
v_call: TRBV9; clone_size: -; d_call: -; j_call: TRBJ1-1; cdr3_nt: TGTGCCAGCAGCGTAGGTAGGACAGACAACACTGAAGCTTTCTTT; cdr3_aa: CASSVGRTDNTEAFF
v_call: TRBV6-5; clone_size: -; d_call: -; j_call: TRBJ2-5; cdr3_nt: TGTGCCAGCAGTTACAATCTGGTCCAAGAGACCCAGTACTTC; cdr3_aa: CASSYNLVQETQYF
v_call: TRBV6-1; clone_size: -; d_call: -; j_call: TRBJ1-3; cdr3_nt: TGTGCCAGCCCCGACAGCTCTGGAAACACCATATATTTT; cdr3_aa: CASPDSSGNTIYF
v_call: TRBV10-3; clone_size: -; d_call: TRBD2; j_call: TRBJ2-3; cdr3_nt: TGTGCCATCAGTAAAGCGGGGGGCAACACAGATACGCAGTATTTT; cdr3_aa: CAISKAGGNTDTQYF
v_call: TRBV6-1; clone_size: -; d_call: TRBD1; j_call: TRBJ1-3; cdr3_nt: TGTGCCAGCAGCCGAAGACAGGGGACGGGAAACACCATATATTTT; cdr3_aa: CASSRRQGTGNTIYF
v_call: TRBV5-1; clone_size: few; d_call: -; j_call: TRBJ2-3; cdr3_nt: TGCGCCAGCAGCCCCGGACAGTCGCTTAGCACAGATACGCAGTATTTT; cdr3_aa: CASSPGQSLSTDTQYF
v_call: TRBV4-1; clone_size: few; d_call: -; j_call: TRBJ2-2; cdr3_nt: TGCGCCAGCAGCCAAGATACACCCATCTACAGGGAGCTGTTTTTT; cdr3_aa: CASSQDTPIYRELFF
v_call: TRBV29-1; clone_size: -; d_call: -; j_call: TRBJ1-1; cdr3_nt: TGCAGCGTTGAGAGGGGGGGGAGGACTGAAGCTTTCTTT; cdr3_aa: CSVERGGRTEAFF
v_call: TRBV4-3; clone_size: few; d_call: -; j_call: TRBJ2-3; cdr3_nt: TGCGCCAGCAGCCAAGATGAATCTGGTTTGGATGATACGCAGTATTTT; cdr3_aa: CASSQDESGLDDTQYF